Listed here is a single TCR beta chain. This clone has more than one count but fewer than ten. Its antigen target is currently unknown. No base quality information exists; no much larger clone differs at one position. From a lookup of the germline V gene, CDR1 and CDR2 are SNHLY and FYNNEI. V ends up 8 bases short and J 7 bases short, with an unmatched junction base count of 9. The CDR3 measures 14 amino acids from cysteine to phenylalanine. The retained sequence is limited to the CDR3, 42 bases, with the frame set at the first base. This entry belongs to a study of blood T cell repertoires in COVID-19 (dated by TCRdb to about 2020). For context, the study as a whole: Collaborator samples came from the United States, Italy and Spain and covered acute and convalescent phases of COVID-19. The prospective study material was composed of cDNA or gDNA derived from T cells, B-cell-depleted T cells, or PBMCs. The samples were drawn from two sources: the first 160 participants of the ongoing ImmuneRACE study, and 950 to 1,500 subjects contributed by 6 global collaborators. The sample metadata nearly always contained a de-identified subject ID, COVID-19 status, age in years and sex. Deeply sampled blood TCRbeta repertoires from subjects exposed to, actively infected with, or recovered from COVID-19 were included in the dataset. The repertoires were released in a freely available public database intended as a resource for research on the immune response to SARS-CoV-2. HLA class I and class II types, where available, came from metadata supplied by the sample provider rather than from assay-based typing.

The full study reports these points: The amount of clinical and demographic metadata varied by source and participant and was provided uncurated.

The collaborating institutions used their own protocols to collect whole blood in K2EDTA tubes. For TCRbeta analysis, collaborator samples were shipped as frozen whole blood, as isolated PBMCs, or as DNA extracted from either sample type. TCRbeta CDR3 regions were amplified from genomic DNA using the immunoSEQ Assay, a bias-controlled multiplex PCR. Per the original workflow: Nucleated cell counts per sample were estimated from amplification of reference gene primers within the assay. To quantify the absolute abundance of each unique TCRbeta CDR3 rearrangement, sequence reads were collapsed and filtered. Productive Simpson clonality was computed per sample as the square root of Simpson's diversity index over productive rearrangements. The table comes from immuneACCESS by way of TCRdb, which keeps in-frame sequences with V and J called. Part of the clones is missing from these tables; in studies checked, under half for an unresolved V gene and the rest for unknown reasons. That table supplies the V and J calls and clone size; D and trimming were determined from the DNA. The sample table lists some 220,000 clones, about three quarters of them with a count of one. Of the sample, 5.5% to 8.5% is held by the ten largest clones.

This sequence was found in a woman aged 70-85 years with acute or convalescent COVID-19. Sequencing used peripheral blood. This chain joins TRBV2 to TRBJ1-4, with 8 bases aligning to TRBD1. CDR3 reads: CASRETGESEKLFF. The bases read TGTGCCAGCCGAGAGACAGGGGAGTCTGAAAAACTGTTTTTT.